The next 32 T cell receptor beta chains were all read from a single sample in a study of T cells expressing NK-cell markers. TCRdb re-called the 5' RACE reads; every CDR3 protein appears as one record, without DNA. This sample carries roughly 280,000 distinct CDR3 sequences, with about 0.4% going to the ten biggest clones. The specimen sequenced was blood T cells: a sorted CD56 or NKG2C T cell subset, CD4+ or CD8+ T cells, or bulk PBMC T cells (not recorded which). The receptors were sampled from a man younger than 30 in good health.

The V and J genes are TRBV12-3 or TRBV12-4 and TRBJ2-3; absent DNA, TCRdb's TRBD1 call cannot be checked. The CDR3 is made up of 19 amino acids. The CDR3 protein is CASSPMFPGGVESPDTQYF.

This chain's CDR3 is CAINRDPQETQYF. V is TRBV10-3 and J is TRBJ2-5; absent DNA, TCRdb's TRBD1 call cannot be checked. This CDR3 has 13 residues. Germline V lookup: CDR1 ENHRY, CDR2 SYGVKD.

The chain uses TRBV5-1 and TRBJ1-2; TCRdb picks TRBD1, but there is no DNA to check that call. Germline CDR1 is SGHRS and CDR2 is YFSETQ. The CDR3 loop spans 15 amino acids. The CDR3: CASSWDGQGKYGYTF.

J is TRBJ2-7 and V is TRBV24-1; absent DNA, TCRdb's TRBD1 call cannot be checked. Looked up from germline, CDR1 is KGHDR and CDR2 is SFDVKD. The CDR3 runs to 16 residues. CDR3 sequence reads: CATSENGPGGSYEQYF.

The chain couples TRBV6-2 or TRBV6-3 to TRBJ2-1; lacking DNA, the TRBD1 call made by TCRdb goes unchecked. The CDR3 sequence is 18 residues long. Germline V CDR1 and CDR2: MNHEY, SVGEGT. The CDR3 loop is CASSTGNLGWDSYNEQFF.

V gene TRBV7-2 combines with J gene TRBJ2-5; TCRdb's D call, TRBD2, is unchecked because there is no DNA. CDR3 length equals 15 residues. CDR1 is SGHTA, CDR2 FQGNSA, per germline. The CDR3 reads CASSWSGLTMETQYF. The variable domain in full, with the rest retrieved from reference TRBV7-2 and TRBJ2-5, is GAGVSQSPSNKVTEKGKDVELRCDPISGHTALYWYRQSLGQGLEFLIYFQGNSAPDKSGLPSDRFSAERTGGSVSTLTIQRTQQEDSAVYLCASSWSGLTMETQYFGPGTRLLVL.

This rearrangement joins TRBV12-3 or TRBV12-4 to TRBJ2-3. The CDR3 is made up of 16 amino acids. The CDR3 sequence is CASTSFVGTNTDTQYF.

This chain connects TRBV29-1 to TRBJ2-2; absent DNA, TCRdb's TRBD1 call cannot be checked. The germline CDR1 and CDR2 sequences are SQVTM and ANQGSEA. CDR3 length: 16 residues. This CDR3 is CSVVTLGGTNTGELFF.

This chain's CDR3 is CSVVQGARNEKLFF. The chain has TRBV29-1 and TRBJ1-4; as DNA is missing, the TRBD1 call by TCRdb cannot be tested. The CDR3 has 14 amino acids. From germline, CDR1 is SQVTM and CDR2 ANQGSEA. The full variable domain, completed using reference TRBV29-1 and TRBJ1-4, is SAVISQKPSRDICQRGTSLTIQCQVDSQVTMMFWYRQQPGQSLTLIATANQGSEATYESGFVIDKFPISRPNLTFSTLTVSNMSPEDSSIYLCSVVQGARNEKLFFGSGTQLSVL.

CDR3 residues: CASSLSGWGGAGANVLTF. The chain employs TRBV28 and TRBJ2-6; the D call from TCRdb, TRBD1, cannot be confirmed without DNA. The length of the CDR3 is 18 residues. The germline CDR1 and CDR2 sequences are MDHEN and SYDVKM.

The rearrangement links TRBV19 to TRBJ2-1; TCRdb names TRBD2, which stays unverified in the absence of DNA. The germline V gene encodes CDR1 LNHDA and CDR2 SQIVND (reference sequence). This CDR3 contains 15 residues. The CDR3 reads CASSTGLPTYNEQFF.

The chain is built from TRBV29-1 and TRBJ1-1; TCRdb gives TRBD1 as the D gene, but with no DNA this cannot be confirmed. CDR3 size: 12 residues. Germline V gene sequence: CDR1 SQVTM, CDR2 ANQGSEA. This chain's CDR3 is CSVGTGNTEAFF.

This chain joins TRBV19 and TRBJ2-1; as DNA is missing, the TRBD2 call by TCRdb cannot be tested. CDR3 length: 18 residues. CDR1 is LNHDA and CDR2 is SQIVND in the germline V gene (reference sequence). CDR3: CASSEEPGLAGAGGEQFF.

This chain uses TRBV5-1 with TRBJ2-7; with no DNA, the TCRdb D assignment of TRBD2 cannot be verified. CDR1 SGHRS and CDR2 YFSETQ come from the germline V gene. The CDR3 sequence is 17 residues long. CDR3 loop: CASSLGAVGTNSYEQYF.

The chain carries TRBV7-2 and TRBJ2-3. Germline values: CDR1 SGHTA, CDR2 FQGNSA. There are 16 residues in the CDR3. This chain's CDR3 is CASSVRMGSTGDTQYF.

The chain recombines TRBV7-2 with TRBJ2-1; TCRdb names TRBD2, which stays unverified in the absence of DNA. This CDR3 comprises 15 residues. Looked up from germline, CDR1 is SGHTA and CDR2 is FQGNSA. The CDR3 loop reads CASSFLAGGGYEQFF.

The CDR3 sequence: CASRRETSTSYEQYF. The J gene is TRBJ2-7, the V gene TRBV6-1; absent DNA, TCRdb's TRBD2 call cannot be checked. The CDR3 covers 15 residues. Germline CDR1 is MNHNS and CDR2 is SASEGT.

This chain joins TRBV5-1 and TRBJ2-3; the TCRdb call, TRBD1, lacks DNA for checking. Germline-derived CDR1 and CDR2 are SGHRS and YFSETQ. This CDR3 contains 15 residues. The CDR3 sequence is CASSLVGGHGDTQYF. The full variable domain, in which reference TRBV5-1 and TRBJ2-3 provide the parts outside the CDR3, is KAGVTQTPRYLIKTRGQQVTLSCSPISGHRSVSWYQQTPGQGLQFLFEYFSETQRNKGNFPGRFSGRQFSNSRSEMNVSTLELGDSALYLCASSLVGGHGDTQYFGPGTRLTVL.

The chain carries TRBV20-1 and TRBJ2-5; TCRdb gives TRBD2 as the D gene, but with no DNA this cannot be confirmed. This CDR3 is 17 amino acids long. The germline V gene has CDR1 DFQATT and CDR2 SNEGSKA (reference sequence). CDR3 protein: CSARGGGAGGIQETQYF.

CDR3 in amino acids: CASSLGLAGIDEQFF. The rearrangement joins TRBV11-3 to TRBJ2-1; checking the TCRdb D call of TRBD2 is not possible without DNA. CDR1 and CDR2 (germline): SGHNT, YENEEA. The CDR3 loop spans 15 amino acids.

CDR3 sequence: CAWSHRNGGKLFF. The chain uses TRBV30 and TRBJ1-4; TCRdb gives TRBD1 as the D gene, but with no DNA this cannot be confirmed. The CDR3 sequence is 13 residues long. Germline V gene lookup returns CDR1 GTSNPN and CDR2 SVGIG (reference sequence).

CDR3: CATSRNVGGSNQPQHF. The chain employs TRBV15 and TRBJ1-5. The CDR3 has 16 amino acids. Germline V gene data show CDR1 as LNHNV and CDR2 as YYDKDF (reference sequence).

The genes are TRBV29-1 and TRBJ2-6; TCRdb picks TRBD1, but there is no DNA to check that call. This CDR3 is 16 amino acids long. Per the germline V gene, CDR1 is SQVTM and CDR2 is ANQGSEA. The CDR3 loop is CSVEAGQTSGANVLTF.

This sequence joins TRBV12-3 or TRBV12-4 and TRBJ2-6. The CDR3 spans 15 residues. The CDR3 sequence is CASRKEASGANVLTF.

V is TRBV7-8 and J is TRBJ1-1; TCRdb designates TRBD1, a call that cannot be tested without DNA. CDR1 SGHVS and CDR2 FQNEAQ come from the germline V gene. This CDR3 has 14 amino acids. Here the CDR3 reads CASNKHDSAREAFF.

The CDR3 loop is CSAEGREAQETQYF. The chain links TRBV29-1 to TRBJ2-5; TCRdb proposes TRBD2, but this gene call is untestable without DNA. The germline CDR1 and CDR2 sequences are SQVTM and ANQGSEA. The CDR3 is made up of 14 amino acids.

V and J are TRBV20-1 and TRBJ2-2; TCRdb's assignment of TRBD2 cannot be checked, as there is no DNA. The CDR3 is 15 residues long. From germline, CDR1 is DFQATT and CDR2 SNEGSKA (reference sequence). CDR3 amino acids: CSARALVRDTGELFF.

The gene calls are TRBV5-4 and TRBJ1-2; TCRdb gives TRBD1 as the D gene, but with no DNA this cannot be confirmed. Germline assignment: CDR1 SGHNT and CDR2 YYREEE (reference sequence). This CDR3 has 14 residues. The CDR3 loop reads CASSPGRFNYGYTF.

The chain employs TRBV12-3 or TRBV12-4 and TRBJ2-1. There are 15 residues in the CDR3. The chain's CDR3 is CASSPRAVLYNEQFF.

V usage is TRBV4-2 and J usage is TRBJ2-3; the D call of TRBD1 rests on TCRdb alone, since no DNA is present to check it. Germline-derived CDR1 and CDR2 are LGHNA and YNFKEQ. The CDR3 loop spans 14 amino acids. The CDR3 is CASSRDARADTQYF.

The chain carries TRBV30 and TRBJ2-3; the D call of TRBD2 rests on TCRdb alone, since no DNA is present to check it. The CDR3 contains 12 residues. CDR1 and CDR2 from the germline V gene are GTSNPN and SVGIG (reference sequence). The CDR3 sequence is CAWSVGAGGQYF.

The chain couples TRBV10-3 to TRBJ2-7; absent DNA, TCRdb's TRBD2 call cannot be checked. Germline V gene data show CDR1 as ENHRY and CDR2 as SYGVKD. CDR3 length equals 14 residues. CDR3 residues: CAIIAGLEGYEQYF.